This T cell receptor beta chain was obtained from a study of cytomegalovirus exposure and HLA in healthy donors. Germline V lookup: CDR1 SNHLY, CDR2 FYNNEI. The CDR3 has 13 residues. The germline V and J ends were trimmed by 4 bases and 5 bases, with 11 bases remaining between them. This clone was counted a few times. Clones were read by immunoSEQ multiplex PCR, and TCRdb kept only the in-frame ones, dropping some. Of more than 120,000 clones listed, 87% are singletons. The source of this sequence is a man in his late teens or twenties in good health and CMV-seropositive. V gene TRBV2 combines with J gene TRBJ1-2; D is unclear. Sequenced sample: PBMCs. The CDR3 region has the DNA TGTGCCAGCAGTGGACAAACAGTTTATGGCTACACCTTC. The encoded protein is CASSGQTVYGYTF.